What follows is one T cell receptor (beta chain) and its context. Its antigen is unidentified. It may be a read error: a sequence one base away is much more abundant. Since no conserved phenylalanine or tryptophan closes the CDR3, a read error is the likely cause. TCR beta CDR3 sequences were amplified from RNA transcripts. The HTBI set primed first-round TCR CDR3 RT-PCR. From the multiplex PCR reads, TCRdb called clonotypes with MiXCR, one entry per CDR3 protein. The sample shows roughly 380,000 distinct CDR3 sequences, over 15% of them seen only once. The source of the sample is a study of T cells in Graves' hyperthyroidism and ophthalmopathy. Whole-study findings and limits: Stable hyperthyroidism was told apart from ophthalmopathy by a model built on 13 V-J features. The model foresaw ophthalmopathy a median roughly 6 months prior to onset.

V was clipped by 2 bases and J by 4 bases, with 8 bases between them. CDR1 is LNHDA and CDR2 is SQIVND in the germline V gene (reference sequence). CDR3 size: 14 residues. The sequencing input was blood. The chain carries TRBV19 and TRBJ2-2, with D possibly matching TRBD1 (5 bases). This sequence was found in a woman in her thirties or forties with Graves' ophthalmopathy. The CDR3 region is CASSIQGFTGELFI. The CDR3 DNA is TGTGCCAGTAGTATACAGGGATTCACCGGGGAGCTGTTTATT.